This T cell receptor (beta chain) was sequenced for a study of PD-1 blockade in classical Hodgkin lymphoma. Exposure to brentuximab vedotin varied, and each patient had relapsed following autologous stem cell transplantation. CDR1 and CDR2 from the germline V gene are KGHSH and LQKENI. The CDR3 runs 15 residues. Trimming took 3 bases from V and 0 from J, leaving 12 bases between them. Some clones are missing from TCRdb's copy, which holds only in-frame ones; the method was immunoSEQ multiplex PCR. The sample shows about 98,000 clones, 80% to 95% of them seen only once. This TCR derives from a human donor with classical Hodgkin lymphoma. Sequenced material: peripheral blood mononuclear cells (PBMCs), taken at baseline. The chain is built from TRBV18 and TRBJ2-7; D unresolved. The CDR3 sequence is CASSPQKDSSYEQYF. The DNA of the CDR3 is TGTGCCAGCTCACCTCAAAAAGACTCCTCCTACGAGCAGTACTTC.